This TCR beta chain was sequenced during a study of T cells in Graves' hyperthyroidism and ophthalmopathy. Amplified TCR beta CDR3 regions came from RNA transcripts. Researchers ran a first-round RT-PCR on the TCR CDR3 using the HTBI primer set. TCRdb reprocessed the multiplex PCR reads with MiXCR, giving one entry per CDR3 protein. Of roughly 740,000 distinct CDR3 sequences in the sample, about 16% were seen once. This clonotype was seen a few times. Stability of Graves' hyperthyroidism was defined as absent ophthalmopathy progression within 18 months. Newly diagnosed hyperthyroidism patients aged 18 to 65 years had disease lasting under 2 months. Trimming took 6 bases from V and 8 from J, leaving 13 bases between them. Germline-derived CDR1 and CDR2 are KGHSH and LQKENI. This CDR3 contains 13 residues.

This sequence was found in a young man with Graves' hyperthyroidism. This sequence joins TRBV18 and TRBJ1-4; the D is unclear. Sequenced sample: blood. Here the CDR3 DNA reads TGTGCCAGCTCCCTCGGGCTGCGGGAAAAACTGTTTTTT. This codes for CASSLGLREKLFF.